Listed here is a single T cell receptor (beta chain). This clonotype was counted between two and nine times. Its antigen has not been determined. Base quality data are lacking; no much larger clone is found one base away. The sequencer listed for this sample is Illumina HiSeq 2500. Quantitative 5'-RACE with molecular barcodes was used to prepare TCR beta libraries. In the authors' own workflow: A new computational method, built on a probabilistic model of VDJ rearrangement, was used to identify disease-linked TCR variants. TCRdb itself trimmed the public reads at Q25 with fastp, ran MiXCR and retained productive beta chains. A single entry per CDR3 protein holds the most common genes and DNA from its merged rows. None of the V and J calls come from the authors' own analysis; TCRdb made them. The sample profile shows under 300,000 distinct CDR3 sequences; over 15% of them were found once. The ten biggest clones cover about a third of the sample.

The entry originates in a study of CD8 T cells in ankylosing spondylitis (dated by TCRdb to the late 2010s). Background for the entire study: The study set out to find disease-linked TCR variants by profiling T cell receptor beta repertoires in ankylosing spondylitis patients and healthy donors. In total, the full study cohort was made up of roughly 110 healthy donors and more than 20 ankylosing spondylitis patients. Peripheral blood was sampled, and synovial fluid was additionally collected from ankylosing spondylitis patients.

The CDR3 measures 19 amino acids from cysteine to phenylalanine. Only the CDR3 DNA is retained, 57 bases long and in frame from the first base. The trim is 5 bases for V and 0 bases for J, with a gap of 24 bases between the germline ends. Per the germline V gene (reference sequence), SGHAT is the CDR1 and FQDESV is the CDR2. General study outcomes and caveats: Significant enrichment of the disease-linked clones was reported in matched synovial fluid samples from ankylosing spondylitis patients. A CD8+ phenotype was shown by the disease-linked clones, which were found at relatively low frequencies in peripheral blood. Some motif variants were previously reported in synovial fluid and blood of reactive arthritis patients, suggesting common disease-initiation mechanisms. A TCR beta motif of several highly homologous amino acid variants appeared characteristic of blood from ankylosing spondylitis patients.

The receptor's source is a male donor with ankylosing spondylitis or in good health (not recorded which). The rearrangement joined TRBV11-1 to TRBJ2-3; TRBD2 might be the D gene, on 6 matching bases. The sequenced sample consisted of blood, either unsorted or a sorted T cell fraction (not recorded which). The CDR3 reads as follows: CASSPRGSAGRISTDTQYF. The DNA sequence is given as TGTGCCAGCAGCCCCCGGGGATCGGCGGGACGTATAAGCACAGATACGCAGTATTTT.